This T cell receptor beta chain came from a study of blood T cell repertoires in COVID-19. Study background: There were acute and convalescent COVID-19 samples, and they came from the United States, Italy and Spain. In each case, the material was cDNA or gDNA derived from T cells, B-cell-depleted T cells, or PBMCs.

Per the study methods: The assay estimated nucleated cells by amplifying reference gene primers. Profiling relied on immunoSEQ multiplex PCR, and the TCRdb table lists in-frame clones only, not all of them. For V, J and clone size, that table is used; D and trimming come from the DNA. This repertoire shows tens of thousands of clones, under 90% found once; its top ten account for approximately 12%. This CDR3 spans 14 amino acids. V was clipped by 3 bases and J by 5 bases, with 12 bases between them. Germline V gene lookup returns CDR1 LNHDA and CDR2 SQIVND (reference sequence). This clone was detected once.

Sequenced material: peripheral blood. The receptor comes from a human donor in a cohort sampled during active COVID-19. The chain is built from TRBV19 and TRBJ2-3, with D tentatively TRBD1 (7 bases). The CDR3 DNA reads TGTGCCAGTAGTATGAGGCAGGGGGGAGATACGCAGTATTTT. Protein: CASSMRQGGDTQYF.